A selection of T cell receptor beta chains follows, all from one sample in a study of blood T cells in healthy people across ages. TCRdb re-derived calls from the 5' RACE reads in MiXCR, one entry per CDR3 protein. The data show roughly 930,000 distinct CDR3 sequences, 48% seen once. What was sequenced was blood. The receptors were gathered from a man younger than 40 in good health. The CDR3 runs from the conserved cysteine through the conserved F or W. The D gene is left open where the match is weak. The listing skips clone size in some rows; elsewhere it reads once, few, many or a size class.

V gene,J gene,D gene,clone size,CDR3 DNA,CDR3 protein
TRBV12-3/TRBV12-4,TRBJ2-5,.,.,TGTGCCAGCAGTCCCGGAGATGGAAAGACCCAGTACTTC,CASSPGDGKTQYF
TRBV4-1,TRBJ2-1,.,.,TGCGCCAGCAGCCAAGAAGTAGGCCGAGGGCCGGCAGCAAGTTCGCAGTTCTTC,CASSQEVGRGPAASSQFF
TRBV11-3,TRBJ2-3,.,.,TGTGCCAGCAGCTTAGCCCAGGCCCGCTGGCTGCAGTATTTT,CASSLAQARWLQYF
TRBV6-5,TRBJ2-7,TRBD2,.,TGTGCCAGCAGTTACTCGGCGACTAGCGGGTCCTACGAGCAGTACTTC,CASSYSATSGSYEQYF
TRBV6-1,TRBJ1-2,.,once,TGTGCCAGCAGCTCGGAGGGCAGGTGGGGCAACTATGGCCACACCTTC,CASSSEGRWGNYGHTF
TRBV7-9,TRBJ1-1,.,few,TGTGCCAGCAGAACGACAAACGCGAACACTGAAGCTTTCTTT,CASRTTNANTEAFF
TRBV20-1,TRBJ2-2,.,.,TGCAGTGCTAGAGATACGGAGGCAGGGGTTTACACCGGGGAGCTGTTTTTT,CSARDTEAGVYTGELFF
TRBV2,TRBJ2-3,.,few,TGTGCCAGCAGCCTTCCCTTTGTGGGGGTTTCCACAGATACGCAGTATTTT,CASSLPFVGVSTDTQYF
TRBV5-1,TRBJ1-6,TRBD1,few,TGCGCCAGCAGCCCATTGACAGGGGACGGTTCTCCCCTCCACTTT,CASSPLTGDGSPLHF
TRBV27,TRBJ2-3,.,few,TGTGCCAGCAGGATACGGGGCATTCCGGATACGCAGTATTTT,CASRIRGIPDTQYF
TRBV10-3,TRBJ2-7,TRBD1,few,TGTGCCATCAGTTGGGACAGGGTCTACGAGCAGTACTTC,CAISWDRVYEQYF
TRBV12-3/TRBV12-4,TRBJ2-1,.,few,TGTGCCAGCAGTCTTTCGGCAGCGTCCTCCTACAATGAGCAGTTCTTC,CASSLSAASSYNEQFF
TRBV27,TRBJ2-3,TRBD1,few,TGTGCCAGCAGTTTACGGAATGGCCGGCAGGGGGAAGATACGCAGTATTTT,CASSLRNGRQGEDTQYF
TRBV4-2,TRBJ1-5,.,once,TGTGCCAGCAGCCAAGAGGAAGGGGCCAGAAATCAGCCCCAGCATTTT,CASSQEEGARNQPQHF
TRBV10-3,TRBJ2-7,TRBD1,few,TGTGCCATCAGTGAAGGGGACAGGGCCGGATACGAGCAGTACTTC,CAISEGDRAGYEQYF
TRBV6-2/TRBV6-3,TRBJ2-5,.,once,TGTGCCAGCAGTTACGCCGGACCGACGGAGGAGACCCAGTACTTC,CASSYAGPTEETQYF
TRBV25-1,TRBJ2-5,.,once,TGTGCCAGCAGTGAATTTGGGGTAATGGGAGAGACCCAGTACTTC,CASSEFGVMGETQYF
TRBV27,TRBJ2-7,.,.,TGTGCCAGCAGTCTCCTCGGACGGACCTACGAGCAGTACTTC,CASSLLGRTYEQYF
TRBV29-1,TRBJ1-2,.,.,TGCAGCGTTGAAACTGCAGGTTCAGACTATGGCTACACCTTC,CSVETAGSDYGYTF
TRBV7-2,TRBJ2-3,.,.,TGTGCCAGCAGCTGGATGGGGAGCACAGATACGCAGTATTTT,CASSWMGSTDTQYF
TRBV30,TRBJ2-7,.,.,TGTGCCTGGACCCCTACCGCTGGCGCCTACGAGCAGTACTTC,CAWTPTAGAYEQYF
TRBV7-2,TRBJ1-3,.,.,TGTGCCAGCAGCTCGGGAAGACCCTCTGGAAACACCATATATTTT,CASSSGRPSGNTIYF
TRBV10-3,TRBJ2-3,.,few,TGTGCCATCAGTGTAAAATCGGCGGATACGCAGTATTTT,CAISVKSADTQYF
TRBV28,TRBJ2-3,TRBD1,.,TGTGCCATCGGGACAGAAGGACTCGAAGATACGCAGTATTTT,CAIGTEGLEDTQYF
TRBV11-2,TRBJ2-1,TRBD2,few,TGTGCCAGCAGCTTAGATCGATCGGGGGGGTACAATGAGCAGTTCTTC,CASSLDRSGGYNEQFF
TRBV27,TRBJ2-2,.,.,TGTGCCAGTTTATACGAGGGCTTGATAAATGACACCGGGGAGCTGTTTTTT,CASLYEGLINDTGELFF
TRBV29-1,TRBJ2-1,TRBD2,few,TGCAGCGTTGATCAGCGGGGTACCTACGAGCAGTTCTTC,CSVDQRGTYEQFF
TRBV7-2,TRBJ1-1,TRBD1,.,TGTGCCAGCAGCCCGGACTCAGGGGGCCGCACTGAAGCTTTCTTT,CASSPDSGGRTEAFF
TRBV7-2,TRBJ1-1,.,once,TGTGCCAGCAGCCGGGTACCTCCGGGTTCATCTATGAACACTGAAGCTTTCTTT,CASSRVPPGSSMNTEAFF
TRBV20-1,TRBJ2-7,.,.,TGCAGCGCCCGTAGAGGCTCCTACGAGCAGTACTTC,CSARRGSYEQYF
TRBV3-1,TRBJ2-4,TRBD2,.,TGTGCCAGCAGCCAAGGTGGGACTGGCGGGGGGGCCTCAAACATTCAGTACTTC,CASSQGGTGGGASNIQYF
TRBV5-1,TRBJ1-6,TRBD1,few,TGCGCCAGCAGCGGCGGGACAGTATATAATTCACCCCTCCACTTT,CASSGGTVYNSPLHF
TRBV20-1,TRBJ2-3,.,.,TGCAGTGCTAGAGGATTAGATACGCAGTATTTT,CSARGLDTQYF
TRBV2,TRBJ1-1,.,.,TGTGCCAGCAGTGTGAAAGCAGTGACTGAAGCTTTCTTT,CASSVKAVTEAFF
TRBV6-5,TRBJ1-2,.,.,TGTGCCAGCAGTTCTGCAGGGGCGCTTCATGGCTACACCTTC,CASSSAGALHGYTF